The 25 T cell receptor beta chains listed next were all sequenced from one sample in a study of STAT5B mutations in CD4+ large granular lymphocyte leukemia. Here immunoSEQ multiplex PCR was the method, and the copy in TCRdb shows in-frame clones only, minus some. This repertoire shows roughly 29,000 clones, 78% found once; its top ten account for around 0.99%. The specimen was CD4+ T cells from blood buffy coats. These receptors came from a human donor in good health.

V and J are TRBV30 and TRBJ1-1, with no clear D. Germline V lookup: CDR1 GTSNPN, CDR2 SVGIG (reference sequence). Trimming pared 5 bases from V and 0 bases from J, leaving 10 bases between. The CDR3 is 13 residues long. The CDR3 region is CAWAGILNTEAFF. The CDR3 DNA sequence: TGTGCCTGGGCGGGTATTTTGAACACTGAAGCTTTCTTT. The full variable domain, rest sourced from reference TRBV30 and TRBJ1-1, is SQTIHQWPATLVQPVGSPLSLECTVEGTSNPNLYWYRQAAGRGLQLLFYSVGIGQISSEVPQNLSASRPQDRQFILSSKKLLLSDSGFYLCAWAGILNTEAFFGQGTRLTVV.

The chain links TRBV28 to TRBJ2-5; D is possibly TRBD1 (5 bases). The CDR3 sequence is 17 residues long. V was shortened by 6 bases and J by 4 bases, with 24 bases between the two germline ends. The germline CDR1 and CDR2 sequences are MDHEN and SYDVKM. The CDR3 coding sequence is TGTGCCAGCAGCCCAGGGCGTCGAAAGGTTACCCTAGAGACCCAGTACTTC. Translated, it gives CASSPGRRKVTLETQYF.

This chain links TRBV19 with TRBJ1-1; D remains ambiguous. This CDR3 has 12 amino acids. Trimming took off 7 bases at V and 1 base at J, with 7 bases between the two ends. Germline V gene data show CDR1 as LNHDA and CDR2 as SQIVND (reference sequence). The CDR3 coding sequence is TGTGCCAGTAACGCAGGGAACACTGAAGCTTTCTTT. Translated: CASNAGNTEAFF.

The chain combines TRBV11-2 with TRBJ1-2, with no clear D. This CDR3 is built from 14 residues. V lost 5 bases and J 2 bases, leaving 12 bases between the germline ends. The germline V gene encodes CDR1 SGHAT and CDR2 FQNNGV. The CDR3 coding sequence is TGTGCCAGCAGCACCTCAGGAGGCAACTATGGCTACACCTTC. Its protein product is CASSTSGGNYGYTF.

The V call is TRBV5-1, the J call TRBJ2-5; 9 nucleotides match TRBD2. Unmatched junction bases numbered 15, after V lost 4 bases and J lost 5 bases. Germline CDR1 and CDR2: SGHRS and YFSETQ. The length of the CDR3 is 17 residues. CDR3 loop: CASSRAILAGRGETQYF. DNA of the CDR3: TGCGCCAGCAGCCGGGCGATCCTAGCGGGGCGAGGGGAGACCCAGTACTTC.

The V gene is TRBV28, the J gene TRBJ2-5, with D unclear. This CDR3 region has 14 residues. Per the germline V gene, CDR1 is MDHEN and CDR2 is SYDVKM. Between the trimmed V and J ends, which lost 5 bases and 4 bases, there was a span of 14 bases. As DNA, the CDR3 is TGTGCCAGCAGTCTCCGAAGGGCTATAGAGACCCAGTACTTC. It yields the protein CASSLRRAIETQYF.

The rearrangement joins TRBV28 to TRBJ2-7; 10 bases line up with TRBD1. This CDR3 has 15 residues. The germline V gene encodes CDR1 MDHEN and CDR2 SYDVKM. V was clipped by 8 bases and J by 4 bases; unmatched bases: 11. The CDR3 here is CASVPGTGVLYEQYF. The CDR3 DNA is TGTGCCAGCGTACCGGGGACAGGGGTTTTGTACGAGCAGTACTTC.

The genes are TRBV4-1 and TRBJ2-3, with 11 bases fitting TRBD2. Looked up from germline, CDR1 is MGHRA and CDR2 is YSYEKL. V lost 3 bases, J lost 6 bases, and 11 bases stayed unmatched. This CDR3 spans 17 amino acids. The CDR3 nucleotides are TGCGCCAGCAGCCACACAAGATTAGCGGGAGGGTCGGATACGCAGTATTTT. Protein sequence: CASSHTRLAGGSDTQYF.

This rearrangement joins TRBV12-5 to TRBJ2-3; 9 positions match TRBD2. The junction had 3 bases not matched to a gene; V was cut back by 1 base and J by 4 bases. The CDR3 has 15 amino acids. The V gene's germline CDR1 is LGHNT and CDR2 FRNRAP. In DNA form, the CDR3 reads TGTGCTAGTGGTTTGGAGGGACTAGCTTCAGATACGCAGTATTTT. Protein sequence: CASGLEGLASDTQYF.

The CDR3 coding sequence is TGTGCCAGCAGTTTGTCTTTATCTGGAGGGATGGAGACCCAGTACTTC. Translated: CASSLSLSGGMETQYF. The genes are TRBV28 and TRBJ2-5, with a weak D call TRBD2 (6 bases). V dropped 3 bases and J dropped 5 bases, with 19 bases sitting between them. This CDR3 region has 16 residues. In germline, CDR1 is MDHEN, CDR2 SYDVKM.

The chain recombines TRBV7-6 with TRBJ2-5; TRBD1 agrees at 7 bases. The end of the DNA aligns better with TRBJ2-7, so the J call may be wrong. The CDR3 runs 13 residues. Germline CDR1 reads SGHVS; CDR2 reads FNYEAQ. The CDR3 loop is CASSPGTEYEQYF. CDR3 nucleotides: TGTGCCAGCAGCCCGGGGACAGAATACGAGCAGTACTTC.

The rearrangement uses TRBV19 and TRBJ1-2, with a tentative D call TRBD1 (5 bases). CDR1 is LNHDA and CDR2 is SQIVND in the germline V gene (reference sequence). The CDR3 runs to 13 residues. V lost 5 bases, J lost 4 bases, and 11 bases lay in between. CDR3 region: CASSWGFGYGYTF. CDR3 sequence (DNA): TGTGCCAGTAGTTGGGGGTTCGGCTATGGCTACACCTTC.

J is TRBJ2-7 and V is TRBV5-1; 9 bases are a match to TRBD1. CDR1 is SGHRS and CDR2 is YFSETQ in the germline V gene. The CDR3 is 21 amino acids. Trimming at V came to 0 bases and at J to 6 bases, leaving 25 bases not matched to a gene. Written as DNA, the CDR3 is TGCGCCAGCAGCTTGGTAAGGGGGGGTCCGGGACAGGGAAGCGGATATGGCGAGCAGTACTTC. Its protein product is CASSLVRGGPGQGSGYGEQYF.

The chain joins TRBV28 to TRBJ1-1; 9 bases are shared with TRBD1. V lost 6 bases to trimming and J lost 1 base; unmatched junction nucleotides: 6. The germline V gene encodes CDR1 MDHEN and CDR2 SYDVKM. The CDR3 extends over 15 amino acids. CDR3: CASRTPGQGNTEAFF. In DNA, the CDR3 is TGTGCCAGCAGAACTCCGGGACAGGGGAACACTGAAGCTTTCTTT. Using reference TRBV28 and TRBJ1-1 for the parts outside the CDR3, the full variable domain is DVKVTQSSRYLVKRTGEKVFLECVQDMDHENMFWYRQDPGLGLRLIYFSYDVKMKEKGDIPEGYSVSREKKERFSLILESASTNQTSMYLCASRTPGQGNTEAFFGQGTRLTVV.

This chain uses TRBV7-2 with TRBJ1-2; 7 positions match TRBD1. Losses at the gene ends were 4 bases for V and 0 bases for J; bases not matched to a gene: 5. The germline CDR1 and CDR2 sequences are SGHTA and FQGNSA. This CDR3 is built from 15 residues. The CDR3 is CASSSGTDANYGYTF. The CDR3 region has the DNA TGTGCCAGCAGCTCCGGGACAGACGCTAACTATGGCTACACCTTC.

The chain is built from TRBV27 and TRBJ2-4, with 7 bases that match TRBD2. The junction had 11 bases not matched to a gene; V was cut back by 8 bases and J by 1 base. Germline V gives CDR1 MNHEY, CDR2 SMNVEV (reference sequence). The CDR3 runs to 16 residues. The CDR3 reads CASGPGGYIAKNIQYF. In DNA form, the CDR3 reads TGTGCCAGCGGCCCCGGGGGGTATATCGCCAAAAACATTCAGTACTTC.

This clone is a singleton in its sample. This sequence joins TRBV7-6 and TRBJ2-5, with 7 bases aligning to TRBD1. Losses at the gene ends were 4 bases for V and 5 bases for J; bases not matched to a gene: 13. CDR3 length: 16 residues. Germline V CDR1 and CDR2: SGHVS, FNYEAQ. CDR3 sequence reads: CASSSRYDRVGETQYF. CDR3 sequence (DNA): TGTGCCAGCAGCTCTAGGTACGACAGGGTCGGGGAGACCCAGTACTTC.

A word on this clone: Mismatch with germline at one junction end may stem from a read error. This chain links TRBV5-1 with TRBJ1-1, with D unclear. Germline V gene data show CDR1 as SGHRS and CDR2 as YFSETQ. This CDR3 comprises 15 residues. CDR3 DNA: TGCGCCAGCAACTTGGAGGGCCGAAGGCACACTGAAGCTTTCTTT. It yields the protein CASNLEGRRHTEAFF. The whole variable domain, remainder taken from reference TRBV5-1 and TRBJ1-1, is KAGVTQTPRYLIKTRGQQVTLSCSPISGHRSVSWYQQTPGQGLQFLFEYFSETQRNKGNFPGRFSGRQFSNSRSEMNVSTLELGDSALYLCASNLEGRRHTEAFFGQGTRLTVV.

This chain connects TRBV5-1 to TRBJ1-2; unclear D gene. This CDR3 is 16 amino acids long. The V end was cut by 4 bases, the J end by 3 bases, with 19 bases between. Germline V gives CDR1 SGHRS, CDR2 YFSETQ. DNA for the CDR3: TGCGCCAGCAGCCCCCAGATATCCCCTTCGGACTATGGCTACACCTTC. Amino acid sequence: CASSPQISPSDYGYTF.

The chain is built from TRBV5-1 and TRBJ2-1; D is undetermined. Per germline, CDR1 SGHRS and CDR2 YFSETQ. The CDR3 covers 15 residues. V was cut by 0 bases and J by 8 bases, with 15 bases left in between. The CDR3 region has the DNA TGCGCCAGCAGCTTGGCCCAGGCGAATATTCATGAGCAGTTCTTC. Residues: CASSLAQANIHEQFF.

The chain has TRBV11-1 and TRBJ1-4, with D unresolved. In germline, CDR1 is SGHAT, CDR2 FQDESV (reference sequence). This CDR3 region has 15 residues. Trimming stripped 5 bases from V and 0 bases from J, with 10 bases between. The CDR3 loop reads CASSLSAATNEKLFF. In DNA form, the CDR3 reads TGTGCCAGCAGCCTCTCCGCTGCAACTAATGAAAAACTGTTTTTT.

The CDR3 sequence is CAIPPQRPYNSPLHF. The CDR3 DNA is TGTGCCATCCCACCCCAGCGGCCCTATAATTCACCCCTCCACTTT. The chain joins TRBV6-5 to TRBJ1-6; D remains ambiguous. Germline-derived CDR1 and CDR2 are MNHEY and SVGAGI. The CDR3 loop spans 15 amino acids. The V end lost 10 bases, the J end lost 2 bases, and 15 bases lay between the germline ends.

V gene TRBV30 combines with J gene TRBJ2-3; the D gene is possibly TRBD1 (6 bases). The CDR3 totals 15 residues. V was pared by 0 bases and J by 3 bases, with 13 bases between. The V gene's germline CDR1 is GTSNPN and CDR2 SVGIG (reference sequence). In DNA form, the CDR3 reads TGTGCCTGGAGTGTTGGGCAGGGGAGAACAGATACGCAGTATTTT. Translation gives CAWSVGQGRTDTQYF. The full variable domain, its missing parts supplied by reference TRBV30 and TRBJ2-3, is SQTIHQWPATLVQPVGSPLSLECTVEGTSNPNLYWYRQAAGRGLQLLFYSVGIGQISSEVPQNLSASRPQDRQFILSSKKLLLSDSGFYLCAWSVGQGRTDTQYFGPGTRLTVL.

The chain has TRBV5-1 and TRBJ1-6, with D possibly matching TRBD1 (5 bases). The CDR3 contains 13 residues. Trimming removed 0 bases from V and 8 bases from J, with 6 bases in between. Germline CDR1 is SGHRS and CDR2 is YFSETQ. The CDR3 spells CASSLGGDSPLHF. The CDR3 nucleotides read TGCGCCAGCAGCTTGGGGGGGGATTCACCCCTCCACTTT.

CDR3 sequence reads: CASSPGGSIVSNYGYTF. CDR3 DNA sequence: TGTGCCAGCAGCCCGGGCGGGTCAATAGTTAGTAACTATGGCTACACCTTC. The chain employs TRBV5-4 and TRBJ1-2; D gene ambiguous. The V end was cut by 4 bases, the J end by 1 base, with 20 bases between. The length of the CDR3 is 17 residues. Germline loops: CDR1 SGHNT, CDR2 YYREEE (reference sequence).